The clone carrying this TCR beta chain was seen more than once but under ten times. Its target is unknown. CDR1 and CDR2 (germline): SGHVS, FQNEAQ. V lost 3 bases, J lost 2 bases, and 12 bases lay in between. The CDR3 runs 15 residues. This specimen belongs to a study of cytomegalovirus exposure and HLA in healthy donors. Study-wide results and caveats: Later, TCR association rates were found to vary by HLA locus, highest for DRB1 and lowest for HLA-C.

Despite likely unrecorded immune exposures, the donors were nominally healthy at the time of sampling. The primer mix had 60 Vbeta and 13 Jbeta primers. Measured with immunoSEQ multiplex PCR; TCRdb has only the in-frame clones, and not every one. The sample shows some 95,000 clones, roughly 76% of them seen only once. Sequencing was done on a sample of PBMCs. The sequence came from a female donor in good health and CMV-seronegative. The genes are TRBV7-8 and TRBJ2-3; D is unresolved. The CDR3 DNA follows: TGTGCCAGCAGCTTTCGGCGGCACGACACAGATACGCAGTATTTT. It yields the protein CASSFRRHDTDTQYF.